Following are 15 T cell receptor beta chains from one sample sequenced in a study of T-cell memory formation after mild COVID-19 (dated by TCRdb to about 2021). The method was 5' RACE. Instrument on record: Illumina NovaSeq 6000. TCRdb reprocessing: public reads trimmed at Q25 with fastp, clones called with MiXCR, in-frame beta chains kept. Each CDR3 protein appears once, grouped with its most common genes and DNA. The sample yields about 130,000 distinct CDR3 sequences; approximately 25% were counted once. The ten largest clones capture roughly 25% of the sample. The sample consisted of PBMCs or a T cell subset sorted from them (not recorded which). The receptors stem from an adult woman who had mild COVID-19 (a few samples of this study predate the infection). The sample titles of this study are shuffled in the database, so cell type and time point are left out; the donor was told from shared clones.

This clonotype was seen only a few times. This chain links TRBV25-1 with TRBJ1-5; D uncertain. Germline assignment: CDR1 MGHDK and CDR2 SYGVNS. The CDR3 extends over 14 amino acids. Trimming stripped 2 bases from V and 4 bases from J, with 9 bases between. CDR3 bases: TGTGCCAGCAGTGAAACAGCGACAAATCAGCCCCAGCATTTT. Protein product: CASSETATNQPQHF. The variable domain in full, completed from reference TRBV25-1 and TRBJ1-5, reads EADIYQTPRYLVIGTGKKITLECSQTMGHDKMYWYQQDPGMELHLIHYSYGVNSTEKGDLSSESTVSRIRTEHFPLTLESARPSHTSQYLCASSETATNQPQHFGDGTRLSIL.

This clonotype was counted only a few times. The chain links TRBV12-3 or TRBV12-4 to TRBJ2-2, with TRBD2 matching 7 bases. The CDR3 has 15 amino acids. V lost 3 bases, J lost 5 bases, and 6 bases stayed unmatched. The DNA of the CDR3 is TGTGCCAGCAGTTTGGCGGCGGGAGCAACCGGGGAGCTGTTTTTT. Amino acids: CASSLAAGATGELFF.

This clonotype was detected a few times. The chain links TRBV7-8 to TRBJ2-7, with D perhaps matching TRBD1 (6 bases). Germline V gene data show CDR1 as SGHVS and CDR2 as FQNEAQ. Trimming cost V 5 bases and J 7 bases, with 12 bases left between them. The CDR3 runs 12 residues. This CDR3 is CASSPQGMEQYF. The CDR3 DNA reads as TGTGCCAGCAGCCCACAGGGTATGGAGCAGTACTTC.

The rearrangement links TRBV7-9 to TRBJ2-3; 7 nucleotides agree with TRBD1. J gave up 4 bases and V 5 bases, and 9 bases lay outside the gene matches. Per germline, CDR1 SEHNR and CDR2 FQNEAQ (reference sequence). CDR3 size: 15 residues. The CDR3 protein is CASSPVTGPADTQYF. As DNA, the CDR3 is TGTGCCAGCAGCCCCGTGACAGGGCCGGCAGATACGCAGTATTTT.

This clonotype has more than one count but fewer than ten. The chain has TRBV5-1 and TRBJ2-7; D is perhaps TRBD1 (5 bases). The CDR3 extends over 15 amino acids. Germline V lookup: CDR1 SGHRS, CDR2 YFSETQ. V was clipped by 0 bases and J by 1 base, with 11 bases between them. The CDR3 DNA reads TGCGCCAGCAGCTTGGGGAGCAGGGCATCCTACGAGCAGTACTTC. It yields the protein CASSLGSRASYEQYF.

This clonotype was picked up a small number of times. The gene calls are TRBV7-8 and TRBJ2-5, with TRBD1 matching 7 bases. CDR1 SGHVS and CDR2 FQNEAQ come from the germline V gene. V trimming: 0 bases; J trimming: 3 bases; junction bases outside the gene matches: 4. The CDR3 spans 15 residues. CDR3 region: CASSLAGTVEETQYF. The CDR3 DNA reads TGTGCCAGCAGCTTAGCCGGGACAGTGGAAGAGACCCAGTACTTC.

This clonotype was detected ten times or more. The rearrangement uses TRBV12-3 or TRBV12-4 and TRBJ1-4; maybe TRBD1 (5 bases). Trimming shortened V by 2 bases and J by 3 bases, and 7 bases separated the two germline ends. The length of the CDR3 is 14 residues. CDR3 in DNA: TGTGCCAGCAGTTTACCAGGGTCTAATGAAAAACTGTTTTTT. Its translation is CASSLPGSNEKLFF.

This clonotype was counted only a few times. This chain uses TRBV4-1 with TRBJ1-2; 11 bases line up with TRBD1. This CDR3 comprises 13 residues. The V and J ends lost 8 bases and 4 bases, in that order; junction bases with no gene match: 3. In germline, CDR1 is MGHRA, CDR2 YSYEKL. CDR3 nucleotides: TGCGCCAGCGGACAGGGGGCCCTCTATGGCTACACCTTC. This sequence encodes CASGQGALYGYTF.

This clonotype was observed a few times. This chain links TRBV7-8 with TRBJ2-7; 11 nucleotides line up with TRBD2. The CDR3 runs to 19 residues. Looked up from germline, CDR1 is SGHVS and CDR2 is FQNEAQ. J was trimmed by 2 bases and V by 7 bases; bases with no gene match: 19. CDR3 DNA sequence: TGTGCCAGCACCGTGCGGGCTAGCGGGGGGAACTATTGGACCTACGAGCAGTACTTC. It specifies CASTVRASGGNYWTYEQYF.

This clonotype was counted between two and nine times. The rearrangement uses TRBV5-6 and TRBJ1-3; D is ambiguous. This CDR3 spans 12 amino acids. The germline V gene encodes CDR1 SGHDT and CDR2 YYEEEE. Trimming pared 7 bases from V and 0 bases from J, leaving 5 bases between. The CDR3 DNA reads TGTGCCAGCGGGCTCTCTGGAAACACCATATATTTT. Encoded protein: CASGLSGNTIYF.

This clonotype has a handful of counts. The J gene is TRBJ2-2, the V gene TRBV4-1; no clear D. In germline, CDR1 is MGHRA, CDR2 YSYEKL. Trimming pared 3 bases from V and 4 bases from J, leaving 6 bases between. The CDR3 covers 13 residues. The CDR3 DNA sequence: TGCGCCAGCAGCCAGACGGGCACCGGGGAGCTGTTTTTT. Its protein is CASSQTGTGELFF.

CDR3 in amino acids: CASSERSGLLSDTQYF. As DNA, the CDR3 is TGTGCCAGCAGTGAGAGATCAGGTCTCCTCTCAGATACGCAGTATTTT. The chain combines TRBV2 with TRBJ2-3, with D unclear. This CDR3 has 16 amino acids. Trimming pared 3 bases from V and 4 bases from J, leaving 17 bases between. The germline V gene encodes CDR1 SNHLY and CDR2 FYNNEI.

The rearrangement links TRBV24-1 to TRBJ2-3; weak D call: TRBD1 (6 bases). V lost 4 bases to trimming and J lost 0 bases, with 13 bases between them. CDR3 length equals 16 residues. Germline CDR1 KGHDR, CDR2 SFDVKD. The CDR3 DNA reads TGTGCCACCAGTGAGGACAGAGAAGCTAGCACAGATACGCAGTATTTT. The encoded protein is CATSEDREASTDTQYF.

This clonotype was counted a few times. The chain employs TRBV6-2 or TRBV6-3 and TRBJ2-7; tentative D call: TRBD2 (6 bases). Trimming took 0 bases from V and 3 from J, leaving 12 bases between them. The CDR3 runs 15 residues. Germline CDR1 is MNHEY and CDR2 is SVGEGT. The CDR3 is CASSYSYWGGYEQYF. The CDR3 DNA follows: TGTGCCAGCAGTTACTCTTACTGGGGAGGCTACGAGCAGTACTTC.

This clonotype appeared a few times. This chain links TRBV6-9 with TRBJ1-1, with no clear D. Germline CDR1 and CDR2: MNHGY and SVAAGI. The CDR3 is 15 residues long. V was cut by 4 bases and J by 1 base, with 13 bases left in between. CDR3 protein: CASSFSFSQNTEAFF. The CDR3 DNA follows: TGTGCCAGCAGTTTCTCCTTCTCCCAGAACACTGAAGCTTTCTTT.